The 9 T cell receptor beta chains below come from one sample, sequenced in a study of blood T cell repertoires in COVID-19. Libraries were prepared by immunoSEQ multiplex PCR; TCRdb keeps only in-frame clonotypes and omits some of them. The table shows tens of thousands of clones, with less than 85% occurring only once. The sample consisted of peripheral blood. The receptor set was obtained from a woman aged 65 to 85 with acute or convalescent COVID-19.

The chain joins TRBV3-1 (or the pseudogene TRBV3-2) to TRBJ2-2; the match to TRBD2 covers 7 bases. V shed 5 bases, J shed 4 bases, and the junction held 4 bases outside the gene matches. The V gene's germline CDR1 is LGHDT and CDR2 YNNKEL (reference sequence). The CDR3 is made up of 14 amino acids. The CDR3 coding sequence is TGTGCCAGCAGCTATAGCGGGTCCACCGGGGAGCTGTTTTTT. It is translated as CASSYSGSTGELFF.

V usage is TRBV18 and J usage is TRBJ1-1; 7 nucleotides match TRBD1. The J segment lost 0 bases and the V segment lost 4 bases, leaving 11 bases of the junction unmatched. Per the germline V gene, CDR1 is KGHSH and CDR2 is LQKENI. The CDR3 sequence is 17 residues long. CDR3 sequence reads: CASSLLKNRGMNTEAFF. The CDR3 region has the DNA TGTGCCAGCTCACTCCTTAAAAACAGGGGCATGAACACTGAAGCTTTCTTT.

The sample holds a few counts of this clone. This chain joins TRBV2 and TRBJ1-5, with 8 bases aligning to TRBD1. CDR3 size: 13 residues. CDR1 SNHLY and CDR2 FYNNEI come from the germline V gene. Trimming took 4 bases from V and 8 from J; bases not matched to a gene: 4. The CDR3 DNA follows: TGTGCCAGCAGTGGGCCAGGGGGCAAGCCCCAGCATTTT. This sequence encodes CASSGPGGKPQHF.

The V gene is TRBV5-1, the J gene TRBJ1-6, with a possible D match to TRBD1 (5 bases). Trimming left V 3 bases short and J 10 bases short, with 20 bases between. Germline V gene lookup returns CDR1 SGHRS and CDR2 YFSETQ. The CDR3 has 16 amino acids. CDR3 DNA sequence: TGCGCCAGCAGCTCCGAAGTGGGGGGTGGATGGTCACCCCTCCACTTT. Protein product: CASSSEVGGGWSPLHF.

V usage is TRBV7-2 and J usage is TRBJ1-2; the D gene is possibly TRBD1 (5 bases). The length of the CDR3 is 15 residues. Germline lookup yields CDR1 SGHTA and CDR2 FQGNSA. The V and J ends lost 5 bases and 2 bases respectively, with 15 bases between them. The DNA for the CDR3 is TGTGCCAGCAGCCCAAAAGGGGCAGACAACTATGGCTACACCTTC. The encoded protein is CASSPKGADNYGYTF.

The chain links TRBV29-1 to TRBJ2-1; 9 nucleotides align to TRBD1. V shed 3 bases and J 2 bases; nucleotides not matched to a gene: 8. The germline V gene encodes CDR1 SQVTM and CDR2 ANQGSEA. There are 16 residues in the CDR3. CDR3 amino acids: CSVDPYRGRTYNEQFF. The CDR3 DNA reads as TGCAGCGTTGATCCTTACAGGGGGCGCACCTACAATGAGCAGTTCTTC.

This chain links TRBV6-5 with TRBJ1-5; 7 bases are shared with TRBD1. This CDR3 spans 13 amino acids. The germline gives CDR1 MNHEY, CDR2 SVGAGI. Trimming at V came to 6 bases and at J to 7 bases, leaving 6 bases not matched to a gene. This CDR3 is CASRQGNLQPQHF. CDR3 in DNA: TGTGCCAGCAGACAGGGGAATTTGCAGCCCCAGCATTTT.

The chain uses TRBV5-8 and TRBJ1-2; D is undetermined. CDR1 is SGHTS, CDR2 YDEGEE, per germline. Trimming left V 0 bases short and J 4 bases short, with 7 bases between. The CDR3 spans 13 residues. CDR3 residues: CASSLVLGYGYTF. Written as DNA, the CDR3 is TGTGCCAGCAGCTTGGTACTCGGCTATGGCTACACCTTC.

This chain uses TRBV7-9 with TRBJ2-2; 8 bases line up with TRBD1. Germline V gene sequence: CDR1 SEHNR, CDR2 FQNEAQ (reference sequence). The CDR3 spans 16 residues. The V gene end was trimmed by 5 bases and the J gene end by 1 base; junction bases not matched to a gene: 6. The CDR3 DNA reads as TGTGCCAGCAGCCCGCCCGGGACAGGGAACACCGGGGAGCTGTTTTTT. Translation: CASSPPGTGNTGELFF.